This T cell receptor (beta chain) was sequenced during a study of PD-1 blockade in classical Hodgkin lymphoma. There was relapse after autologous stem cell transplantation in every patient, and there was variation in brentuximab vedotin exposure. Method: immunoSEQ multiplex PCR; TCRdb's copy keeps in-frame clones and lacks some. The table includes tens of thousands of clones, more than 75% detected once. The CDR3 extends over 12 amino acids. Looked up from germline, CDR1 is SGHVS and CDR2 is FQNEAQ. V lost 8 bases and J 5 bases, leaving 13 bases between the germline ends. The receptor was derived from a human donor with classical Hodgkin lymphoma. The source was peripheral blood mononuclear cells (PBMCs), collected before the second cycle of nivolumab. The V call is TRBV7-8, the J call TRBJ2-7; D is perhaps TRBD1 (5 bases). Written as DNA, the CDR3 is TGTGCCAGCTTCGGCAGGGCCCACGAGCAGTACTTC. Translated, it gives CASFGRAHEQYF.